This TCR beta chain was obtained from a study of identical twins. Using its own MiXCR run on the 5' RACE reads, TCRdb lists one record per CDR3 protein. Seen here are roughly 490,000 distinct CDR3 sequences, around 15% observed once, and the top ten hold approximately 0.98%. General study results and limits: Models predicted too little out-of-frame TCR alpha sharing in monozygotic twins. Findings depended on cross-sectional statistics rather than tracking the same donors. The degree of excess twin sharing was weaker in beta out-of-frame sequences. Memory repertoires lacked the insertion deficit that abundant cord blood beta clonotypes showed.

The sample holds a few counts of this clonotype. Its matching antigen is unknown. V was cut by 3 bases and J by 5 bases, with 13 bases left in between. The CDR3 loop spans 14 amino acids. Germline-derived CDR1 and CDR2 are MNHNS and SASEGT. These same records also appear under a second study, on yellow fever vaccine responses in identical twins.

The clonotype originates from a woman between 18 and 29 years old in good health. The chain employs TRBV6-1 and TRBJ1-2; D unresolved. Material: CD4+ T cells sorted from blood. The chain's CDR3 is CASSDRAYTYGYTF. The CDR3 DNA follows: TGTGCCAGCAGTGATCGGGCATACACTTATGGCTACACCTTC.